Presented here are 19 T cell receptor beta chains from one specimen sequenced in a study of blood T cell repertoires in COVID-19. Libraries were prepared by immunoSEQ multiplex PCR; TCRdb keeps only in-frame clonotypes and omits some of them. The repertoire holds about 160,000 clones, with 60% to 85% as singletons. Sequenced input: peripheral blood. The receptors derive from a man between 65 and 85 years old with acute or convalescent COVID-19.

The V and J genes are TRBV7-2 and TRBJ1-3; weak D call: TRBD1 (5 bases). Per the germline V gene, CDR1 is SGHTA and CDR2 is FQGNSA. This CDR3 is 14 amino acids long. Trimming cost V 4 bases and J 4 bases, with 11 bases left between them. CDR3 in DNA: TGTGCCAGCAGCTACACCGGGGGAGGAAACACCATATATTTT. It encodes CASSYTGGGNTIYF.

V gene TRBV13 combines with J gene TRBJ2-2; 7 bases agree with TRBD2. Germline values: CDR1 PRHDT, CDR2 FYEKMQ (reference sequence). V dropped 6 bases and J dropped 2; count of bases not matched to a gene: 12. This CDR3 spans 17 amino acids. DNA of the CDR3: TGTGCCAGCAGTGGCGGGACTACAGGAATCAACACCGGGGAGCTGTTTTTT. This translates into CASSGGTTGINTGELFF.

This clone was detected a few times. J is TRBJ1-3 and V is TRBV14; D might be TRBD1 (6 bases). Trimming pared 3 bases from V and 4 bases from J, leaving 16 bases between. This CDR3 is built from 16 residues. The germline CDR1 and CDR2 sequences are SGHDN and FVKESK. In DNA, the CDR3 is TGTGCCAGCAGCCAGAATTCCGGGACACGCGGAAACACCATATATTTT. It encodes CASSQNSGTRGNTIYF.

This chain uses TRBV7-9 with TRBJ1-4, with 7 bases lining up with TRBD1. Germline V gene sequence: CDR1 SEHNR, CDR2 FQNEAQ (reference sequence). J gave up 8 bases and V 0 bases, and 6 bases lay outside the gene matches. The CDR3 has 15 amino acids. The CDR3 DNA reads as TGTGCCAGCAGCTTAGCGTCCAGGGGGGAAGAAAAACTGTTTTTT. This codes for CASSLASRGEEKLFF.

The V gene is TRBV20-1, the J gene TRBJ2-4; TRBD2 might be the D (5 bases). Germline V lookup: CDR1 DFQATT, CDR2 SNEGSKA (reference sequence). With 3 bases removed from V and 2 bases from J, the gap between germline ends came to 11 bases. This CDR3 has 14 residues. CDR3 DNA: TGCAGTGCTAGTCGAGAGGGCCCCAAAAACATTCAGTACTTC. Translated: CSASREGPKNIQYF.

This clone was recorded a few times. The chain has TRBV6-6 and TRBJ2-7; TRBD1 aligns across 7 bases. Germline V gene data show CDR1 as MNHNY and CDR2 as SVGAGI (reference sequence). CDR3 size: 13 residues. Unmatched junction bases numbered 3, after V lost 4 bases and J lost 3 bases. The chain's CDR3 is CASSLGTDYEQYF. The CDR3 DNA sequence: TGTGCCAGCAGTTTAGGGACAGACTACGAGCAGTACTTC.

The chain joins TRBV6-6 to TRBJ1-5; D gene ambiguous. From germline, CDR1 is MNHNY and CDR2 SVGAGI (reference sequence). This CDR3 has 12 amino acids. Trimming stripped 5 bases from V and 3 bases from J, with 5 bases between. DNA of the CDR3: TGTGCCAGCAGTAACAACAATCAGCCCCAGCATTTT. Residues: CASSNNNQPQHF.

The V call is TRBV12-3 or TRBV12-4, the J call TRBJ1-6, with D uncertain. The CDR3 has 13 residues. Trimming left V 7 bases short and J 4 bases short, with 8 bases between. CDR3 sequence reads: CASTRNYNSPLHF. In DNA form, the CDR3 reads TGTGCCAGCACCAGGAATTATAATTCACCCCTCCACTTT.

The V and J genes are TRBV11-2 and TRBJ2-7; TRBD2 matches 13 bases. The CDR3 contains 13 residues. The V segment lost 5 bases and the J segment 13 bases; nucleotides outside the gene matches: 8. Germline V gene lookup returns CDR1 SGHAT and CDR2 FQNNGV. CDR3 in DNA: TGTGCCAGCAGCCCCGGGACTAGCGGGACGCGTTACTTC. Its translation: CASSPGTSGTRYF.

At least ten counts were recorded for this clone. The chain joins TRBV6-5 to TRBJ1-2; D is uncertain. Looked up from germline, CDR1 is MNHEY and CDR2 is SVGAGI. The CDR3 extends over 14 amino acids. Between the trimmed V and J ends, which lost 2 bases and 8 bases, there was a span of 15 bases. Here the CDR3 reads CASSYTPTGSGYTF. CDR3 coding DNA: TGTGCCAGCAGTTACACCCCCACGGGTAGCGGCTACACCTTC.

The rearrangement uses TRBV5-1 and TRBJ2-7, with TRBD1 matching over 8 bases. This CDR3 comprises 16 residues. Germline values: CDR1 SGHRS, CDR2 YFSETQ. V was pared by 0 bases and J by 6 bases, with 11 bases of the junction left unmatched. CDR3 protein: CASSLVGQGSWVEQYF. The DNA for the CDR3 is TGCGCCAGCAGCTTGGTCGGACAGGGTAGTTGGGTCGAGCAGTACTTC.

The V call is TRBV7-2, the J call TRBJ2-1, with 8 positions matching TRBD2. V gave up 5 bases and J gave up 9 bases; unmatched junction bases: 9. The CDR3 runs 14 residues. Germline-derived CDR1 and CDR2 are SGHTA and FQGNSA. The CDR3 DNA follows: TGTGCCAGCAGCACCCGGGAGGGGGGTAGTGAGCAGTTCTTC. The encoded protein is CASSTREGGSEQFF.

This rearrangement joins TRBV6-5 to TRBJ1-1, with a weak D call TRBD1 (5 bases). CDR3 length: 13 amino acids. Germline lookup yields CDR1 MNHEY and CDR2 SVGAGI. The V and J ends lost 3 bases and 7 bases respectively, with 12 bases between them. The CDR3 reads CASSYSRAFEAFF. CDR3 in DNA: TGTGCCAGCAGTTATTCCAGGGCCTTTGAAGCTTTCTTT.

This clone has a single count. The J gene is TRBJ2-6, the V gene TRBV28; no clear D. V lost 9 bases, J lost 0 bases, and 18 bases lay in between. The CDR3 spans 17 residues. Germline V gives CDR1 MDHEN, CDR2 SYDVKM. CDR3: CASQTADISSGANVLTF. Written as DNA, the CDR3 is TGTGCCAGTCAAACAGCCGATATCAGCTCTGGGGCCAACGTCCTGACTTTC.

This clone was seen repeatedly, ten times or more. The genes are TRBV2 and TRBJ1-2; 7 nucleotides agree with TRBD1. Trimming took 8 bases from V and 5 from J; bases not matched to a gene: 8. CDR3 length: 13 amino acids. CDR1 SNHLY and CDR2 FYNNEI come from the germline V gene. CDR3 residues: CASPEGGRYGYTF. The CDR3 nucleotides read TGTGCCAGCCCCGAAGGGGGCAGGTATGGCTACACCTTC. Drawing the rest from reference TRBV2 and TRBJ1-2, the complete variable domain is EPEVTQTPSHQVTQMGQEVILRCVPISNHLYFYWYRQILGQKVEFLVSFYNNEISEKSEIFDDQFSVERPDGSNFTLKIRSTKLEDSAMYFCASPEGGRYGYTFGSGTRLTVV.

In this sample, this clone is medium-sized. The CDR3, as DNA: TGTGCCAGCAGCCCGCCAGGGGATTCACCCCTCCACTTT. This codes for CASSPPGDSPLHF. The chain carries TRBV5-6 and TRBJ1-6; tentatively, D is TRBD1 (6 bases). Trimming stripped 4 bases from V and 8 bases from J, with 10 bases between. Per the germline V gene, CDR1 is SGHDT and CDR2 is YYEEEE. This CDR3 spans 13 amino acids. Full variable domain (missing parts from reference TRBV5-6 and TRBJ1-6): DAGVTQSPTHLIKTRGQQVTLRCSPKSGHDTVSWYQQALGQGPQFIFQYYEEEERQRGNFPDRFSGHQFPNYSSELNVNALLLGDSALYLCASSPPGDSPLHFGNGTRLTVT.

V gene TRBV10-3 combines with J gene TRBJ1-1; a possible D gene is TRBD1 (5 bases). Trimming took 10 bases from V and 0 from J, leaving 12 bases between them. Germline V gene sequence: CDR1 ENHRY, CDR2 SYGVKD. CDR3 length: 13 amino acids. As DNA, the CDR3 is TGTGCCACTACGGACAACATGAACACTGAAGCTTTCTTT. As protein: CATTDNMNTEAFF.

The chain combines TRBV10-3 with TRBJ1-1; 9 bases agree with TRBD1. Trimming at V came to 7 bases and at J to 4 bases, leaving 10 bases not matched to a gene. The CDR3 is 15 residues long. Germline V gene sequence: CDR1 ENHRY, CDR2 SYGVKD. CDR3 sequence: CAITSRGTGITEAFF. The CDR3 bases are TGTGCCATCACCTCCAGAGGGACAGGGATCACTGAAGCTTTCTTT.

This clone was detected only a few times. The V and J genes are TRBV21-1 and TRBJ1-2; the DNA was not compared with TRBD1, the D call given in the table. TRBV21-1 is reported as a pseudogene. CDR3 length equals 15 residues. The CDR3 region has the DNA TGTGCCAGCAGCAAAGAGTCAGGGGCCACTGATGGCTACACCTTC. Its protein product is CASSKESGATDGYTF.